The 32 T cell receptor beta chains below come from one sample, sequenced in a study of CD8+CD57+ T cells in acquired aplastic anemia. Using genomic DNA as the template, TCR beta VDJ and CDR3 profiling was carried out. TCRdb independently ran MiXCR on the reads; one entry per CDR3 protein. Among just over 400,000 distinct CDR3 sequences, 55% to 70% were seen once, and the ten largest hold approximately 4%. The sample taken for sequencing was sorted CD4+, CD8+, or CD8+CD57+ T cells (not recorded which) from PBMCs. Every receptor here comes from a human donor in good health, serving as a control.

This clonotype was counted at least ten times. This sequence joins TRBV2 and TRBJ2-2; no reliable D call. Germline assignment: CDR1 SNHLY and CDR2 FYNNEI. The CDR3 has 13 amino acids. Trimming removed 2 bases at V and 6 bases at J, with 7 bases between. As DNA, the CDR3 is TGTGCCAGCAGTGAAACTTTCCCCGGGGAGCTGTTTTTT. It translates to CASSETFPGELFF. Full variable domain (outside the CDR3, taken from reference TRBV2 and TRBJ2-2): EPEVTQTPSHQVTQMGQEVILRCVPISNHLYFYWYRQILGQKVEFLVSFYNNEISEKSEIFDDQFSVERPDGSNFTLKIRSTKLEDSAMYFCASSETFPGELFFGEGSRLTVL.

For this clonotype: An end of the junction differs from the germline gene, which may be a read error. This rearrangement joins TRBV5-1 to TRBJ1-5, with a weak D call TRBD1 (6 bases). This CDR3 region has 12 residues. In germline, CDR1 is SGHRS, CDR2 YFSETQ. This CDR3 reads CASSLGGTSKHF. The DNA for the CDR3 is TGTGCCAGCAGCTTGGGTGGGACATCGAAGCATTTT.

CDR3 nucleotide sequence: TGTGCCAGCAAATCAGCGGGGGACACCGCCTACGAGCAGTACTTC. This codes for CASKSAGDTAYEQYF. The rearrangement joins TRBV12-3 or TRBV12-4 to TRBJ2-7; 8 nucleotides match TRBD2. The J segment lost 2 bases and the V segment lost 7 bases, leaving 10 bases of the junction unmatched. The CDR3 extends over 15 amino acids.

This clonotype was counted a few times. The chain links TRBV2 to TRBJ2-3; possibly TRBD1 for D (5 bases). The CDR3 has 13 residues. Trimming cost V 8 bases and J 3 bases, with 12 bases left between them. Germline V CDR1 and CDR2: SNHLY, FYNNEI. CDR3 residues: CASRQRLTDTQYF. CDR3 DNA sequence: TGTGCCAGCCGACAGAGATTGACAGATACGCAGTATTTT. The whole variable domain, filled in from reference TRBV2 and TRBJ2-3, reads EPEVTQTPSHQVTQMGQEVILRCVPISNHLYFYWYRQILGQKVEFLVSFYNNEISEKSEIFDDQFSVERPDGSNFTLKIRSTKLEDSAMYFCASRQRLTDTQYFGPGTRLTVL.

The rearrangement links TRBV29-1 to TRBJ1-5, with 7 bases aligning to TRBD1. Trimming removed 4 bases from V and 1 base from J; junction bases left unmatched: 1. Germline-derived CDR1 and CDR2 are SQVTM and ANQGSEA. The CDR3 covers 13 residues. The CDR3 spells CSVGGQSNQPQHF. The CDR3 nucleotides read TGCAGCGTTGGGGGACAGAGCAATCAGCCCCAGCATTTT.

This clonotype was recorded only once. One end of the junction fails to match germline, which may point to a read error. This chain joins TRBV5-1 and TRBJ1-6; 7 bases are shared with TRBD1. The length of the CDR3 is 15 residues. Germline V gene data show CDR1 as SGHRS and CDR2 as YFSETQ. The CDR3 reads CASCWGQSYHSPLHF. As DNA, the CDR3 is TGCGCCAGCTGCTGGGGACAGAGCTATCATTCACCCCTCCACTTT.

At least ten counts were recorded for this clonotype. DNA of the CDR3: TGCAGTGCTACGGGACAAACCTACGAGCAGTACTTC. This codes for CSATGQTYEQYF. V is TRBV20-1 and J is TRBJ2-7; tentative D call: TRBD1 (6 bases). This CDR3 spans 12 amino acids. The germline V gene encodes CDR1 DFQATT and CDR2 SNEGSKA (reference sequence). Trimming stripped 4 bases from V and 2 bases from J, with 9 bases between.

The CDR3 loop reads CASSLENGCSTDTQYF. The CDR3 nucleotides read TGTGCCAGCAGCTTAGAGAATGGCTGCAGCACAGATACGCAGTATTTT. The V call is TRBV11-3, the J call TRBJ2-3; no firm D call. Deletions cut 0 bases from V and 0 bases from J, with 10 bases between. Germline values: CDR1 SGHNT, CDR2 YENEEA. The CDR3 sequence is 16 residues long.

Regarding this clonotype: Since no conserved phenylalanine or tryptophan closes the CDR3, a read error is the likely cause. The DNA is left out, because the CDR3 cannot be placed on it with certainty; the CDR3 is given as TCRdb lists it. The CDR3 region is CASSLDWQGDNYG. The chain recombines TRBV7-2 with TRBJ2-5; the DNA was not used to check the table's D call, TRBD1. From germline, CDR1 is SGHTA and CDR2 FQGNSA. Counting both end residues, the CDR3 totals 13 amino acids.

A remark on this clonotype: One end of the junction fails to match germline, which may point to a read error. V is TRBV5-1 and J is TRBJ1-5; D unresolved. The CDR3 consists of 15 residues. In germline, CDR1 is SGHRS, CDR2 YFSETQ. The CDR3 region is CASSHTGSGDQPQHF. The DNA for the CDR3 is TGTGCCAGCAGTCACACCGGGTCTGGCGATCAGCCCCAGCATTTT.

On this clonotype itself: Because the CDR3 is missing its conserved closing phenylalanine or tryptophan, this is likely a read error. This chain uses TRBV7-3 with TRBJ1-1, with no clear D. TRBJ1-4 explains the end of the DNA better; the J call may be wrong. Per the germline V gene, CDR1 is SGHTA and CDR2 is FQGTGA. The length of the CDR3 is 13 residues. The CDR3 loop is CASSLRGLSGLFL. DNA for the CDR3: TGTGCCAGCAGCTTAAGAGGGTTGTCGGGACTGTTTCTT.

J is TRBJ1-5 and V is TRBV20-1; D is undetermined. Trimming took off 7 bases at V and 5 bases at J, with 15 bases between the two ends. The CDR3 is 13 residues long. Per germline, CDR1 DFQATT and CDR2 SNEGSKA (reference sequence). This CDR3 reads CSVRRLNDQPQHF. In nucleotides, the CDR3 is TGCAGTGTTCGGAGATTGAATGATCAGCCCCAGCATTTT.

This clonotype was seen ten or more times. This chain connects TRBV12-3 or TRBV12-4 to TRBJ1-1; unclear D gene. The germline V and J ends were trimmed by 7 bases and 1 base, with 10 bases remaining between them. The CDR3 extends over 13 amino acids. CDR3 sequence: CASIWLTNTEAFF. In DNA form, the CDR3 reads TGTGCCAGCATCTGGCTGACGAACACTGAAGCTTTCTTT.

As regards this clonotype: The germline gene is not matched at one end of the junction; a read error may be the cause. The chain couples TRBV25-1 to TRBJ1-2; 7 bases align to TRBD1. There are 14 residues in the CDR3. From germline, CDR1 is MGHDK and CDR2 SYGVNS. The CDR3 loop is CASNESDRVYGYTF. In DNA form, the CDR3 reads TGTGCCAGCAATGAATCAGACAGGGTCTATGGCTACACCTTC.

The chain carries TRBV4-1 and TRBJ2-3; 9 positions agree with TRBD2. This CDR3 spans 16 amino acids. In germline, CDR1 is MGHRA, CDR2 YSYEKL. Trimming at V came to 5 bases and at J to 2 bases, leaving 8 bases not matched to a gene. CDR3 sequence: CASSSLAGEVTDTQYF. DNA for the CDR3: TGCGCCAGCAGCTCGTTAGCGGGAGAAGTCACAGATACGCAGTATTTT.

Remarks on this clonotype: With a much larger clone just one base away, this may be a read error. The chain links TRBV3-1 to TRBJ2-5; the D is unclear. The CDR3 totals 15 residues. CDR1 is LGHDT and CDR2 is YNNKEL in the germline V gene (reference sequence). In DNA, the CDR3 is TGTGCCAGCAGCCAACGGACGAACCTCCAAGAGGCCCAGTACTTC. Its translation: CASSQRTNLQEAQYF.

Many counts were recorded for this clonotype. The V gene is TRBV6-5, the J gene TRBJ2-2, with 11 bases identical to TRBD1. After removal of 9 bases from V and 5 bases from J, the junction contained 8 bases not matched to a gene. The CDR3 runs 15 residues. Germline V gene sequence: CDR1 MNHEY, CDR2 SVGAGI. The DNA for the CDR3 is TGTGCCAGTATTTGGACAGGGGGCGATACCGGGGAGCTGTTTTTT. This translates into CASIWTGGDTGELFF.

Notes on this clonotype: A much larger clone lies one base from this, so it may be a read error. This sequence joins TRBV9 and TRBJ1-1; a possible D gene is TRBD1 (5 bases). The length of the CDR3 is 13 residues. The V end was cut by 4 bases, the J end by 5 bases, with 12 bases between. The germline V gene encodes CDR1 SGDLS and CDR2 YYNGEE. CDR3 residues: CASSHPGLTEAFF. The DNA of the CDR3 is TGTGCCAGCAGCCACCCAGGGTTGACTGAAGCTTTCTTT.

This clonotype came up many times. The J gene is TRBJ2-1, the V gene TRBV7-3, with a possible D match to TRBD2 (7 bases). Germline assignment: CDR1 SGHTA and CDR2 FQGTGA. V was clipped by 1 base and J by 7 bases, with 11 bases between them. The CDR3 extends over 14 amino acids. The DNA for the CDR3 is TGTGCCAGCAGCTTAAGACGGGGGGCAAATGAGCAGTTCTTC. It specifies CASSLRRGANEQFF.

The V call is TRBV20-1, the J call TRBJ2-2; 8 bases align to TRBD1. The CDR3 runs to 14 residues. Germline loops: CDR1 DFQATT, CDR2 SNEGSKA (reference sequence). V shed 4 bases, J shed 7 bases, and the junction held 8 bases outside the gene matches. As DNA, the CDR3 is TGCAGTGCTAAAGGCAGGGGGCTAGGCGGGGAGCTGTTTTTT. This gives the protein CSAKGRGLGGELFF.

The rearrangement joins TRBV7-9 to TRBJ1-2; no clear D. V gave up 1 base and J gave up 5 bases, with 26 bases separating them. Germline V CDR1 and CDR2: SEHNR, FQNEAQ (reference sequence). The CDR3 runs to 19 residues. CDR3 protein: CASSLVDGKQPVSVYGYTF. For the CDR3, the DNA is TGTGCCAGCAGCTTAGTAGACGGCAAACAGCCGGTAAGCGTGTATGGCTACACCTTC.

For this clonotype: At one end the junction does not follow the germline gene, possibly because of a read error. The rearrangement joins TRBV2 to TRBJ2-7; no clear D gene. The germline gives CDR1 SNHLY, CDR2 FYNNEI. CDR3 length: 17 residues. DNA of the CDR3: TGTGCCACCAGTGAGTGCCCCACGGCCCCAGCCGCCATAATTCACCCCTTC. Amino acid sequence: CATSECPTAPAAIIHPF.

Notes on this clonotype: A read error may produce the germline difference seen at one junction end. The chain links TRBV7-8 to TRBJ2-1; TRBD2 might be the D (6 bases). The CDR3 runs 16 residues. Germline assignment: CDR1 SGHVS and CDR2 FQNEAQ. The CDR3 loop is CASSQVEGNVGNKQFF. In DNA form, the CDR3 reads TGCGCCAGCAGCCAAGTGGAGGGAAACGTTGGAAATAAGCAGTTCTTC.

With regard to this clonotype: It may be a read error: a sequence one base away is much more abundant. The chain is built from TRBV4-1 and TRBJ1-4; TRBD1 is a possible D gene (5 bases). This CDR3 has 14 amino acids. Germline CDR1 reads MGHRA; CDR2 reads YSYEKL. The DNA of the CDR3 is TGTGCCAGCAATTTGGGGGGTGGAATTGAAAAACTGTTTTTT. It yields the protein CASNLGGGIEKLFF.

The V gene is TRBV7-9, the J gene TRBJ2-1, with 8 bases that match TRBD2. The CDR3 contains 16 residues. The germline CDR1 and CDR2 sequences are SEHNR and FQNEAQ (reference sequence). The junction had 9 bases not matched to a gene; V was cut back by 1 base and J by 7 bases. The chain's CDR3 is CASSLVGAGVRNEQFF. The CDR3 DNA reads as TGTGCCAGCAGCTTAGTTGGAGCGGGGGTCCGAAATGAGCAGTTCTTC.

This clonotype has only one observation. The J gene is TRBJ2-1, the V gene TRBV20-1; D tentatively reads TRBD1 or TRBD2 (5 bases each). The CDR3 consists of 15 residues. Deletions cut 4 bases from V and 4 bases from J, with 17 bases between. The germline CDR1 and CDR2 sequences are DFQATT and SNEGSKA (reference sequence). The CDR3 protein is CSATSRGAAYNEQFF. For the CDR3, the DNA is TGCAGTGCTACATCCAGAGGGGCGGCGTACAATGAGCAGTTCTTC.

This clonotype was seen only a few times. This may be a read error: a much more frequent sequence differs by one nucleotide. The chain uses TRBV5-1 and TRBJ1-2; D gene uncertain. Looked up from germline, CDR1 is SGHRS and CDR2 is YFSETQ. The CDR3 has 14 residues. CDR3: CASSLEPTSLGCTF. In nucleotides, the CDR3 is TGCGCCAGCAGCTTGGAACCTACTTCTCTCGGCTGCACCTTC.

CDR3: CASSAAGRDRETQYF. Here the CDR3 DNA reads TGTGCCAGCAGTGCCGCAGGGAGGGACCGGGAGACCCAGTACTTC. The chain combines TRBV2 with TRBJ2-7, with TRBD2 matching 7 bases. The DNA end is a closer match to TRBJ2-5, so the J assignment may be wrong. CDR3 length: 15 amino acids. Per the germline V gene, CDR1 is SNHLY and CDR2 is FYNNEI.

Note on this clonotype: This is likely a read error, given that the CDR3 carries no conserved phenylalanine or tryptophan at its end. Because the CDR3's place on the DNA is in doubt, the DNA is left out and the CDR3 is given as listed by TCRdb. The chain is built from TRBV2 and TRBJ1-6. Germline V gene lookup returns CDR1 SNHLY and CDR2 FYNNEI. The CDR3 region is 16 residues in length, termini included. The CDR3 reads CASSRDRRRDYSPGQV.

This rearrangement joins TRBV7-6 to TRBJ1-1; D is unclear. V gave up 4 bases and J gave up 9 bases, with 24 bases separating them. Per the germline V gene, CDR1 is SGHVS and CDR2 is FNYEAQ. The CDR3 contains 16 residues. The CDR3 is CASSWERGTAGTQAFF. The CDR3 DNA sequence: TGTGCCAGCAGCTGGGAGAGAGGTACTGCTGGCACACAAGCTTTCTTT.

The chain carries TRBV20-1 and TRBJ2-5, with D maybe TRBD1 (8 bases). The CDR3 spans 15 residues. Germline values: CDR1 DFQATT, CDR2 SNEGSKA (reference sequence). With 0 bases removed from V and 3 bases from J, the gap between germline ends came to 14 bases. DNA of the CDR3: TGCAGTGCTAGAGAACAGGGGGACTATGAAGAGACCCAGTACTTC. This translates into CSAREQGDYEETQYF.

The table lists this clonotype with a count of one. The CDR3 carries no conserved terminal phenylalanine or tryptophan, so it likely arises from a read error. The DNA is left out, because the CDR3 cannot be placed on it with certainty; the CDR3 is given as TCRdb lists it. The CDR3 region is CASSTGAPETQYFGPV. The rearrangement uses TRBV19 and TRBJ1-3; whether TRBD1, the table's D call, matches the DNA was not checked. The CDR3 is made up of 16 amino acids, end residues included. Germline V CDR1 and CDR2: LNHDA, SQIVND (reference sequence).